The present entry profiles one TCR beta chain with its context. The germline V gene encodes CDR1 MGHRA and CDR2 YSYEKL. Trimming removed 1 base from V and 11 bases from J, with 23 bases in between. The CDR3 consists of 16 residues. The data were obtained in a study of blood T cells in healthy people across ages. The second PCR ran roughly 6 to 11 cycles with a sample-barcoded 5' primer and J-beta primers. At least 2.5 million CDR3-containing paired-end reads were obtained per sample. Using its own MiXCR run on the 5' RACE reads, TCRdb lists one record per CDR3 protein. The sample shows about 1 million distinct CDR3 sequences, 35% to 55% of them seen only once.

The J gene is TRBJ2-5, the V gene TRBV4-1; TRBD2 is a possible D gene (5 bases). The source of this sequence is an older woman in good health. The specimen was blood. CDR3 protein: CASSQVSWTPTWEQYF. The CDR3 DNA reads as TGCGCCAGCAGCCAAGTAAGCTGGACTCCGACGTGGGAGCAGTACTTC.